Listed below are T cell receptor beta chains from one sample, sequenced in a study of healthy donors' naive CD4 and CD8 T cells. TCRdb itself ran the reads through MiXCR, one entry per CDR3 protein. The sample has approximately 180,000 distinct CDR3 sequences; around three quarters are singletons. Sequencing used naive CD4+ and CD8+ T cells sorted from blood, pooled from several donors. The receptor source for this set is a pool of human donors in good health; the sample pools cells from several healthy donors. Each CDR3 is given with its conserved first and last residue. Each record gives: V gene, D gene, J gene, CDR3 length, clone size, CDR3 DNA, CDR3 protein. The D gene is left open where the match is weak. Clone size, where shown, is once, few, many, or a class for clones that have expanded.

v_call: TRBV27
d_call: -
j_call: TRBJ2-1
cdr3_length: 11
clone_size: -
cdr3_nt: TGTGCCAGCAGTTTTGGCCGCGAGCAGTTCTTC
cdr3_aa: CASSFGREQFF

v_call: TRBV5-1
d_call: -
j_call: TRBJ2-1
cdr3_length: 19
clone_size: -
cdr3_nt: TGCGCCAGCAGCTTGGATGGCTACTGGTCCGGTCCCACCTACAATGAGCAGTTCTTC
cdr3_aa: CASSLDGYWSGPTYNEQFF

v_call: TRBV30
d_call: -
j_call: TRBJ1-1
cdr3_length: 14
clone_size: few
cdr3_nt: TGTGCCTGGCCCAAACAGGGACAAAACACTGAAGCTTTCTTT
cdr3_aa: CAWPKQGQNTEAFF

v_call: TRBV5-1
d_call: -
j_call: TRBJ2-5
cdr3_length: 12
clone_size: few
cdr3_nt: TGCGCCAGCAGCTCTAATGAAGAGACCCAGTACTTC
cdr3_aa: CASSSNEETQYF

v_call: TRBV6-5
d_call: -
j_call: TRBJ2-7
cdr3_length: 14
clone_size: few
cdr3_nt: TGTGCCAGCAGTTACTCAAAGGGGTCCTACGAGCAGTACTTC
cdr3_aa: CASSYSKGSYEQYF

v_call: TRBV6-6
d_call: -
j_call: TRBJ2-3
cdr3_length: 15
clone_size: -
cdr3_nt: TGTGCCAGCAGTTCCATTGACAGAGGCACAGATACGCAGTATTTT
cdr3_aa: CASSSIDRGTDTQYF

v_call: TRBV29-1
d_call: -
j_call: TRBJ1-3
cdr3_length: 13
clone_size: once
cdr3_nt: TGCAGCGTTCTGAGCTTCTCTGGAAACACCATATATTTT
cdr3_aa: CSVLSFSGNTIYF

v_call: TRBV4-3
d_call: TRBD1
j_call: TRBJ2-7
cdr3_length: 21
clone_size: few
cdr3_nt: TGTGCCAGCAGCCCAAATTTTCTGGGTGGGACAGGGGAATACCTTTCCTACGAGCAGTACTTC
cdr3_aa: CASSPNFLGGTGEYLSYEQYF

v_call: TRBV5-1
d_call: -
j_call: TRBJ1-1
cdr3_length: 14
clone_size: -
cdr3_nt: TGCGCCAGCAGCTCTGCGTGGGCGGGCACTGAAGCCTTCTTT
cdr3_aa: CASSSAWAGTEAFF

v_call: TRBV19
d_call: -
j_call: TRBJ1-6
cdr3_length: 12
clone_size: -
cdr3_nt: TGTGCCAGTACGATCGGGAATTCACCCCTCCACTTT
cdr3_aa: CASTIGNSPLHF

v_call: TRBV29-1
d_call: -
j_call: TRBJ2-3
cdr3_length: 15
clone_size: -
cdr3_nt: TGCAGCGTTGAAAAACACGGACGTAGCACAGATACGCAGTATTTT
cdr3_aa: CSVEKHGRSTDTQYF

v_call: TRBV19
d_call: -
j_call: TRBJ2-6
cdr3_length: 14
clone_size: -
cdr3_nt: TGTGCCAGTAGTATAGACCCTGGGGCCAACGTCCTGACTTTC
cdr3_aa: CASSIDPGANVLTF

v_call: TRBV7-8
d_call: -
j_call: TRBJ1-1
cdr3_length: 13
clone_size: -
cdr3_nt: TGTGCCAGCAGCTTAATACAGCGTTCTGAAGCTTTCTTT
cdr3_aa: CASSLIQRSEAFF

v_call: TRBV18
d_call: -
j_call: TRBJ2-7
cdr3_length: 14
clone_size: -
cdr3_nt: TGTGCCAGCTCACCCGCCAGGGGACTCTACGAGCAGTACTTC
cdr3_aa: CASSPARGLYEQYF

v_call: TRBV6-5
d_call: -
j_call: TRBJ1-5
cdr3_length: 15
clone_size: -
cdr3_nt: TGTGCCAGCAGTTACGGCAGAGGAGGCAATCAGCCCCAGCATTTT
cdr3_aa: CASSYGRGGNQPQHF

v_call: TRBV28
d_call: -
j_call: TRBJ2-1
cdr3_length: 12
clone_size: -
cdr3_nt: TGTGCCAGCAGGACGAAATGGAATGAGCAGTTCTTC
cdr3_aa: CASRTKWNEQFF

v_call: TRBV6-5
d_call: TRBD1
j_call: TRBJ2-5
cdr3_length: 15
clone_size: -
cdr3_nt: TGTGCCAGCAGTTACAATCAGGGGGCGTGGAAGACCCAGTACTTC
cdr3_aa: CASSYNQGAWKTQYF

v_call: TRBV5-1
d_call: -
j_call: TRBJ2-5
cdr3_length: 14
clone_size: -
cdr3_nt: TGCGCCAGCAGCTTGGACACTCACCAAGAGACCCAGTACTTC
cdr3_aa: CASSLDTHQETQYF

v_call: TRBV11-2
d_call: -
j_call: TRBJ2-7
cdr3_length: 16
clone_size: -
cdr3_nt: TGTGCCAGCAGCTTGCGGGACAGCTCATTCTCCTACGAGCAGTACTTC
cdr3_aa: CASSLRDSSFSYEQYF

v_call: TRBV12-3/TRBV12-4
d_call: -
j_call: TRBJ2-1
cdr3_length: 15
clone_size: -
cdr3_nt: TGTGCCAGCACCCCGCCGGGTCGGGCTAGGGGTGAGCAGTTCTTC
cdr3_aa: CASTPPGRARGEQFF